One and the same sample provided the 2 T cell receptor beta chains below, sequenced in a study of neurological immune-mediated disorders. One entry per CDR3 protein, called by TCRdb with MiXCR from the 5' RACE reads. The profile shows 30,000 or so distinct CDR3 sequences, just over 4% of them singletons. Sequencing used CD4+ T cells from blood. These receptors originate from a woman between 40 and 50 years old in good health.

This clonotype was picked up many times. The chain couples TRBV18 to TRBJ1-5; D is unclear. Germline CDR1 KGHSH, CDR2 LQKENI. The CDR3 loop spans 13 amino acids. The ends were cut back, 2 bases at V and 4 bases at J, with 6 bases in the middle. Here the CDR3 reads CASSPTDNQPQHF. The CDR3 DNA is TGTGCCAGCTCACCAACTGATAATCAGCCCCAGCATTTT.

This clonotype was observed many times. V and J are TRBV5-1 and TRBJ2-7, with 8 bases lining up with TRBD1. Germline-derived CDR1 and CDR2 are SGHRS and YFSETQ. Losses at the gene ends were 3 bases for V and 3 bases for J; bases not matched to a gene: 5. The CDR3 contains 14 residues. The CDR3 sequence is CASSSGTGLYEQYF. The CDR3 coding sequence is TGCGCCAGCAGCTCGGGGACAGGTCTCTACGAGCAGTACTTC.